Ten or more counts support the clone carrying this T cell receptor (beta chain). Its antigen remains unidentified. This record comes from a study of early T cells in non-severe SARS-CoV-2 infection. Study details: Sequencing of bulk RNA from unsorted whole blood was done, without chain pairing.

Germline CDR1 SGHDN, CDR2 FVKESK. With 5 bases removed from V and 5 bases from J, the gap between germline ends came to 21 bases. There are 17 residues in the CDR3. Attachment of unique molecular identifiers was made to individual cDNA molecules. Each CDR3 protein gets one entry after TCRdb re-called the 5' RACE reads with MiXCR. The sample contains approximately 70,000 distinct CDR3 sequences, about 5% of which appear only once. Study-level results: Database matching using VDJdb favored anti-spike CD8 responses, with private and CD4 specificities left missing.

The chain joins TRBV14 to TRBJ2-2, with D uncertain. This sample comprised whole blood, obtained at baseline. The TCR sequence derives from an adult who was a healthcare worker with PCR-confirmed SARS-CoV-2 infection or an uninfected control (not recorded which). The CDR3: CASSLERTASRTGELFF. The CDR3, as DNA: TGTGCCAGCAGCTTGGAGCGAACGGCCTCGAGAACCGGGGAGCTGTTTTTT.